This entry is about one TCR beta chain. This specimen comes from a study of blood T cell repertoires in COVID-19. Background on the study: Whether acute or convalescent, the COVID-19 samples came from the United States, Italy and Spain.

In the original workflow: For nucleated cells, counts were estimated from reference gene primer amplification. Method: immunoSEQ multiplex PCR; TCRdb's copy keeps in-frame clones and lacks some. V, J and clone size derive from that table, while D and trimming were established from the DNA sequence. The data show about 87,000 clones, roughly 87% seen once. The TCR comes from a woman of 80 years or more with active COVID-19. The sample taken for sequencing was peripheral blood.

CDR3 sequence reads: CASSLRTGANEKLFF. The CDR3 region has the DNA TGTGCCAGCAGCCTGAGGACAGGGGCTAATGAAAAACTGTTTTTT. This chain links TRBV28 with TRBJ1-4, with TRBD1 matching over 9 bases. The CDR3 contains 15 residues. CDR1 is MDHEN and CDR2 is SYDVKM in the germline V gene. Trimming took 6 bases from V and 3 from J; bases not matched to a gene: 5.